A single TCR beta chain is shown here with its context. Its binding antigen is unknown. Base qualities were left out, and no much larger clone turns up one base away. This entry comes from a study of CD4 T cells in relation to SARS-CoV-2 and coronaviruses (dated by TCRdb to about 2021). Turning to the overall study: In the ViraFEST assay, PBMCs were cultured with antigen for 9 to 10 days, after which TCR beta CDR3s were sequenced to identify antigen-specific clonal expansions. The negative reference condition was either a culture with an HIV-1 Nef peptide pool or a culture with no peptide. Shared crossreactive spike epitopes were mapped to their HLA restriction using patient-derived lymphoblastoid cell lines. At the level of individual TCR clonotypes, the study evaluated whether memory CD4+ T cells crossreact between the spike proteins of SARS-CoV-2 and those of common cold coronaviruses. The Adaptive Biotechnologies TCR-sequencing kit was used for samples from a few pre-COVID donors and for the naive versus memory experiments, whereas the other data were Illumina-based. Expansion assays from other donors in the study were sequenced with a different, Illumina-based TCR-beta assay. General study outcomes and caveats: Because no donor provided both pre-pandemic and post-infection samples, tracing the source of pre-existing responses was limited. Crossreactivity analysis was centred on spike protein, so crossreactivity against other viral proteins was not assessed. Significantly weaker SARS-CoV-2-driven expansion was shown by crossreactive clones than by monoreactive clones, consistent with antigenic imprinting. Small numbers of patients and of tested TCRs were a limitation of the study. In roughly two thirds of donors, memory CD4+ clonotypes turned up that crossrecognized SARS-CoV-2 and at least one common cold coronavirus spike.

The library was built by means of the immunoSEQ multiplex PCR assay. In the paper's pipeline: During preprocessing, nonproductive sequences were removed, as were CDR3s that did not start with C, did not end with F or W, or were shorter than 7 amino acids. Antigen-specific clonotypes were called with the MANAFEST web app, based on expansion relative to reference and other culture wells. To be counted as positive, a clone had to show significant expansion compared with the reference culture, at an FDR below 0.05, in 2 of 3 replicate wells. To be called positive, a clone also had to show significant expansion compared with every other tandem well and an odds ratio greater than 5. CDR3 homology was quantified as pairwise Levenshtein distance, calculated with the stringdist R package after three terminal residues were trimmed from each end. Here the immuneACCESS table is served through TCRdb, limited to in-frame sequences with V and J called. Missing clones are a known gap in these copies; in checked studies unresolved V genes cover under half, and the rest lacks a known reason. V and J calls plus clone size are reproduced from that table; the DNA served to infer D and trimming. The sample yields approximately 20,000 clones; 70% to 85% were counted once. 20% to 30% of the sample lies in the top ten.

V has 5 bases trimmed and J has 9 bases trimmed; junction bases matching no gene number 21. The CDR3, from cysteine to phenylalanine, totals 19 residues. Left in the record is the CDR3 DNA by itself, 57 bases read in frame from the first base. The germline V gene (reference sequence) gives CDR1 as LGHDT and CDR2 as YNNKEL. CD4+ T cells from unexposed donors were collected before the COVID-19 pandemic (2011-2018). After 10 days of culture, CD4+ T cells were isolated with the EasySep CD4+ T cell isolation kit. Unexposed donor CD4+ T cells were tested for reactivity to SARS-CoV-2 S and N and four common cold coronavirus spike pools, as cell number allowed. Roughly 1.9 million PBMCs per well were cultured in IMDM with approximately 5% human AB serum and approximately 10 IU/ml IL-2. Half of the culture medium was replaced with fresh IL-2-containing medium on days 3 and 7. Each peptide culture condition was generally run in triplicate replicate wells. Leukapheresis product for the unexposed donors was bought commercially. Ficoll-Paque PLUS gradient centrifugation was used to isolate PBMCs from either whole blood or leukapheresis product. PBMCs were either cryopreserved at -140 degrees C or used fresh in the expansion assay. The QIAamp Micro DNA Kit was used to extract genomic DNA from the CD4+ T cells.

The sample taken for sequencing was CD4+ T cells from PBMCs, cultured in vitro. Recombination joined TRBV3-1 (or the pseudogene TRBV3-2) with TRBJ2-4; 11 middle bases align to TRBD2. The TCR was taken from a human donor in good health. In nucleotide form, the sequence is TGTGCCAGCAGCTATGTCTCCGGGACTAGCGGCTCTACCGGTGGCATTCAGTACTTC. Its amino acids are CASSYVSGTSGSTGGIQYF.